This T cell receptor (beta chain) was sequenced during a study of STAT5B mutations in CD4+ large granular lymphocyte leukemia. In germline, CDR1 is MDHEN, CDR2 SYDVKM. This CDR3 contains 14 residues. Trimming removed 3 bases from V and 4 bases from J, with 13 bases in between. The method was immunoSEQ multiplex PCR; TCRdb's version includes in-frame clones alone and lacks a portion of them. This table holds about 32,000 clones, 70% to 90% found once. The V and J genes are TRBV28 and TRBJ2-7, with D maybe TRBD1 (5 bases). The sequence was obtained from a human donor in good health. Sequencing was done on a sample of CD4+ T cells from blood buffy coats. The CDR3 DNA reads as TGTGCCAGCAGTTTTAGCAGGGTGGGTTACGAGCAGTACTTC. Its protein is CASSFSRVGYEQYF.